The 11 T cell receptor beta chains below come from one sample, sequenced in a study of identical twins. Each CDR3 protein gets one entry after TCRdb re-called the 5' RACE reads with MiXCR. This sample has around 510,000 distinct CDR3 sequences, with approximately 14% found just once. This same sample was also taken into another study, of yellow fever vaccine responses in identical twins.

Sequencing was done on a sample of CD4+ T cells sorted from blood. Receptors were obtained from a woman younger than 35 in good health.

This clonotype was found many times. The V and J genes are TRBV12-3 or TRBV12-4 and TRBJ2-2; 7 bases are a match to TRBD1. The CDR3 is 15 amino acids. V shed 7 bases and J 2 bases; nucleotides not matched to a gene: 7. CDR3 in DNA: TGTGCCAGCATAACCGGGACAGACAACACCGGGGAGCTGTTTTTT. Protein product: CASITGTDNTGELFF.

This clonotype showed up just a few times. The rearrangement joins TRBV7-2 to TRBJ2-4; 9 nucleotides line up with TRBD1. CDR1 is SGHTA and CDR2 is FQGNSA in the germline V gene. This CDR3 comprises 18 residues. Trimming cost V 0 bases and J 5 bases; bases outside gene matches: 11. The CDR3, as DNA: TGTGCCAGCAGCTTAGCGCCTGGGTATAGGACAGGGGAAAACATTCAGTACTTC. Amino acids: CASSLAPGYRTGENIQYF. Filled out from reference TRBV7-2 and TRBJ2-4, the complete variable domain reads GAGVSQSPSNKVTEKGKDVELRCDPISGHTALYWYRQSLGQGLEFLIYFQGNSAPDKSGLPSDRFSAERTGGSVSTLTIQRTQQEDSAVYLCASSLAPGYRTGENIQYFGAGTRLSVL.

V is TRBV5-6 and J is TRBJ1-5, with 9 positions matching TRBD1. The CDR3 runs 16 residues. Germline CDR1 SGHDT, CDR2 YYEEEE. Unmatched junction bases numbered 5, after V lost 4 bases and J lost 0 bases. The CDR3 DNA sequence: TGTGCCAGCAGCCCGAGGACAGGGGATAGCAATCAGCCCCAGCATTTT. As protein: CASSPRTGDSNQPQHF.

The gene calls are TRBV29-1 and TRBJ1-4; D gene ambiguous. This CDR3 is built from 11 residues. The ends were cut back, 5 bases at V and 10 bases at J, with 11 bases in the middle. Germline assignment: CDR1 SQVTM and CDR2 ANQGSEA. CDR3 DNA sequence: TGCAGCGTTCAATCGACGGGAAAACTGTTTTTT. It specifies CSVQSTGKLFF.

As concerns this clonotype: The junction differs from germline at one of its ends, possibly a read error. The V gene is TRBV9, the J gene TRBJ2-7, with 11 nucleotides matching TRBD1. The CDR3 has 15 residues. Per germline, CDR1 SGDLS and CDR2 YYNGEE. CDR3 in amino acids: CGSSAAGTGGYEQYF. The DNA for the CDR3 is TGTGGCAGCAGCGCTGCCGGGACAGGGGGTTACGAGCAGTACTTC.

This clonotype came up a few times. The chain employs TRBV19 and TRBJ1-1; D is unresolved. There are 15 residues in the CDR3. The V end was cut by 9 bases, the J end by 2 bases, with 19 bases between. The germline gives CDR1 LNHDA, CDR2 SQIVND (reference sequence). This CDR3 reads CASLPTSGVNTEAFF. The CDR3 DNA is TGTGCCAGCCTACCGACCAGCGGCGTTAACACTGAAGCTTTCTTT. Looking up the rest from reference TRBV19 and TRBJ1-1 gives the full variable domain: DGGITQSPKYLFRKEGQNVTLSCEQNLNHDAMYWYRQDPGQGLRLIYYSQIVNDFQKGDIAEGYSVSREKKESFPLTVTSAQKNPTAFYLCASLPTSGVNTEAFFGQGTRLTVV.

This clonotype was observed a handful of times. Written as DNA, the CDR3 is TGTGCCAGCAGCACACGGTCGGGGGTCAGCACAGATACGCAGTATTTT. As protein: CASSTRSGVSTDTQYF. This chain uses TRBV12-3 or TRBV12-4 with TRBJ2-3; possibly TRBD2 for D (6 bases). Trimming took 6 bases from V and 0 from J, leaving 16 bases between them. CDR3 size: 16 residues.

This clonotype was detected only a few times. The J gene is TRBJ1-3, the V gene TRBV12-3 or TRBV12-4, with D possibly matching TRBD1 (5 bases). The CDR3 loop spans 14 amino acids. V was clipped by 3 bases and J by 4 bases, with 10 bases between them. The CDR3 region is CASSLVGGGNTIYF. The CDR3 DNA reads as TGTGCCAGCAGTTTGGTGGGGGGAGGAAACACCATATATTTT.

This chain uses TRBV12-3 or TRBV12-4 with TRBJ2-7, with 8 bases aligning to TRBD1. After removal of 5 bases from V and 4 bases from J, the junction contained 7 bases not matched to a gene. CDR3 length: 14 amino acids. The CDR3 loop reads CASSTQGETYEQYF. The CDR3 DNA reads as TGTGCCAGCAGTACACAGGGGGAAACTTACGAGCAGTACTTC.

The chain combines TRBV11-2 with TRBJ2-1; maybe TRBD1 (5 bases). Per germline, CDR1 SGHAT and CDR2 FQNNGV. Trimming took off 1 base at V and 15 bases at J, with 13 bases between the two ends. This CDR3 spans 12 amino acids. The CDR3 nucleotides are TGTGCCAGCAGCTTAGGGGGCTCAGGACGGTTCTTC. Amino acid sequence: CASSLGGSGRFF.

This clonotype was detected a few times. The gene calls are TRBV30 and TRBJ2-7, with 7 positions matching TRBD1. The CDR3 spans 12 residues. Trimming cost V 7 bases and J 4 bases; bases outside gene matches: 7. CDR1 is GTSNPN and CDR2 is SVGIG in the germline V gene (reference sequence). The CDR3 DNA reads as TGTGCCTCTAACTCGGGACAGTACGAGCAGTACTTC. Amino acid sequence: CASNSGQYEQYF.